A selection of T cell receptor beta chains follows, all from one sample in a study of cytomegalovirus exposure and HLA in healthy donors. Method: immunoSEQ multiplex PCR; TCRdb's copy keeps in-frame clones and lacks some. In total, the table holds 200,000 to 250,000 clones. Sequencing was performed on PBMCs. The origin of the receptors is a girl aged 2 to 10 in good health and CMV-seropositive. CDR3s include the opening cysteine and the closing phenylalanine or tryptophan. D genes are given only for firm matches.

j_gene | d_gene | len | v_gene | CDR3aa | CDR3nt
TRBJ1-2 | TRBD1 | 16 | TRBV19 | CASSRVGTGENYGYTF | TGTGCCAGTAGTAGAGTAGGGACAGGCGAAAACTATGGCTACACCTTC
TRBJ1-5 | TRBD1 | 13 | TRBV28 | CAIGQGVNQPQHF | TGTGCCATTGGACAGGGAGTAAATCAGCCCCAGCATTTT
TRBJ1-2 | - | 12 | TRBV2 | CASSSVPRGYTF | TGTGCCAGCAGTTCCGTACCTCGGGGCTACACCTTC
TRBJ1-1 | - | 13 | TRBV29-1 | CSVFDRMNTEAFF | TGCAGCGTATTCGACAGGATGAACACTGAAGCTTTCTTT
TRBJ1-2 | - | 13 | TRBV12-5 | CASGFGSAGGYTF | TGTGCTAGTGGTTTCGGGTCAGCGGGGGGCTACACCTTC
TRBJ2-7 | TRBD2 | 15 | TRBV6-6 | CASSLPGLAAEGQYF | TGTGCCAGCAGTCTCCCGGGACTAGCGGCTGAGGGTCAGTACTTC
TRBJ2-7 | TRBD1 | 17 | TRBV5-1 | CASSATRDSLSSYEQYF | TGCGCCAGCAGCGCAACTCGGGACAGCTTAAGCTCCTACGAGCAGTACTTC
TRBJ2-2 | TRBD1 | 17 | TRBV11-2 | CASSLAVTGGESGELFF | TGTGCCAGCAGCTTAGCCGTGACAGGGGGAGAATCCGGGGAGCTGTTTTTT
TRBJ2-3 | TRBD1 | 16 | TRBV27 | CASSLRAGGKSDTQYF | TGTGCCAGCAGTTTAAGGGCAGGGGGTAAATCAGATACGCAGTATTTT
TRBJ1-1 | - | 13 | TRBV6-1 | CATRGTPNTEAFF | TGTGCCACCCGTGGGACACCGAACACTGAAGCTTTCTTT
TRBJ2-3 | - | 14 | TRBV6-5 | CASTIRGNADTQYF | TGTGCCAGCACGATTAGAGGGAACGCAGATACGCAGTATTTT
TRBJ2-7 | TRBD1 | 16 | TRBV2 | CASRPTGTGGSYEQYF | TGTGCCAGCAGACCCACAGGGACAGGGGGTTCCTACGAGCAGTACTTC
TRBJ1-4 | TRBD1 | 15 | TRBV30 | CAWSDGQGKVEKLFF | TGTGCCTGGAGTGACGGACAGGGGAAGGTTGAAAAACTGTTTTTT
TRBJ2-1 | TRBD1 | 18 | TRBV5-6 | CASSFQLGPGQSYNEQFF | TGTGCCAGCAGCTTTCAATTAGGTCCGGGACAGTCCTACAATGAGCAGTTCTTC
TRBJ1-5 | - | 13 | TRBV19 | CASSMGRNQPQHF | TGTGCCAGTAGTATGGGCAGAAATCAGCCCCAGCATTTT
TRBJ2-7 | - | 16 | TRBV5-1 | CASSLAKQGDHYEQYF | TGCGCCAGCAGCTTGGCCAAACAGGGAGACCACTACGAGCAGTACTTC
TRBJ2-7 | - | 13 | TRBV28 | CASSLVSGNEQYF | TGTGCCAGCAGTTTAGTTTCGGGGAACGAGCAGTACTTC
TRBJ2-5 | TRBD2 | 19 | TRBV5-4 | CASSSALGLAGGPGETQYF | TGTGCCAGCAGCTCGGCCTTGGGACTAGCGGGAGGGCCGGGTGAGACCCAGTACTTC
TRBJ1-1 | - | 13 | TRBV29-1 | CSVGRGPNTEAFF | TGCAGCGTTGGGAGGGGCCCGAACACTGAAGCTTTCTTT
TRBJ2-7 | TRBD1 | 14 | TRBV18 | CASSPPGQPYEQYF | TGTGCCAGCTCACCACCGGGACAGCCCTACGAGCAGTACTTC
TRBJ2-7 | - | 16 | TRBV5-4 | CASSLDTDVQINEQYF | TGTGCCAGCAGCTTGGATACAGATGTTCAAATCAACGAGCAGTACTTC
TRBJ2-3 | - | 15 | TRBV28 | CASSLSGTSTDTQYF | TGTGCCAGCAGTTTGAGTGGGACTAGCACAGATACGCAGTATTTT
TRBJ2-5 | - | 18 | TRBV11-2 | CASSPTWQGHVSSETQYF | TGTGCCAGCAGCCCCACGTGGCAGGGGCATGTATCAAGCGAGACCCAGTACTTC
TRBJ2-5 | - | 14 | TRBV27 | CASSADWTQETQYF | TGTGCCAGCAGTGCAGATTGGACTCAAGAGACCCAGTACTTC